These 27 T cell receptor beta chains were all obtained from the same sample, sequenced in a study of T cells after yellow fever vaccination. From the 5' RACE reads, TCRdb called clonotypes with MiXCR, one entry per CDR3 protein. The table lists just over 300,000 distinct CDR3 sequences, 3% to 4.5% of them singletons. The source material was PBMCs, sampled on the day of the yellow fever booster vaccination. The source of these receptors is a man between 18 and 35 years old who received the YFV17D yellow fever vaccine.

The sample holds many counts of this clonotype. The chain recombines TRBV5-6 with TRBJ2-2, with D uncertain. The CDR3 is made up of 13 amino acids. Germline assignment: CDR1 SGHDT and CDR2 YYEEEE. The V end lost 2 bases, the J end lost 3 bases, and 5 bases lay between the germline ends. The CDR3 DNA is TGTGCCAGCAGCTTTTCCTACACCGGGGAGCTGTTTTTT. This gives the protein CASSFSYTGELFF.

The chain couples TRBV7-9 to TRBJ1-2; the D is unclear. The germline V gene has CDR1 SEHNR and CDR2 FQNEAQ (reference sequence). The CDR3 runs to 13 residues. DNA for the CDR3: TGTGCGTCCCGGAGAGGGAATAACTATGGCTACACCTTC. Its translation: CASRRGNNYGYTF.

This clonotype was observed a few times. This chain links TRBV7-2 with TRBJ2-5; perhaps TRBD2 as D (6 bases). CDR1 is SGHTA, CDR2 FQGNSA, per germline. The CDR3 totals 13 residues. V shed 5 bases and J shed 0 bases, with 7 bases lying between them. The CDR3 DNA follows: TGTGCCAGCAGCGGGACTCACCAAGAGACCCAGTACTTC. The encoded protein is CASSGTHQETQYF. The full variable domain, with the rest looked up from reference TRBV7-2 and TRBJ2-5, is GAGVSQSPSNKVTEKGKDVELRCDPISGHTALYWYRQSLGQGLEFLIYFQGNSAPDKSGLPSDRFSAERTGGSVSTLTIQRTQQEDSAVYLCASSGTHQETQYFGPGTRLLVL.

This clonotype was detected many times. The genes are TRBV21-1 and TRBJ2-7. TRBV21-1 is classified as a pseudogene. The CDR3 is 14 residues long. CDR3 sequence reads: CASRMRGLSYEQYV. The CDR3 nucleotides are TGTGCCAGCAGAATGCGGGGCTTATCCTACGAGCAGTACGTC.

This clonotype was seen many times. In DNA, the CDR3 is TGTGCCAGCAGCGTCGTTGGTGACACTGAAGCTTTCTTT. This translates into CASSVVGDTEAFF. J is TRBJ1-1 and V is TRBV9; D uncertain. The CDR3 runs 13 residues. V gave up 2 bases and J gave up 3 bases, with 8 bases separating them. Germline V lookup: CDR1 SGDLS, CDR2 YYNGEE.

In this sample, this clonotype turned up a few times. The rearrangement uses TRBV5-4 and TRBJ2-7; D is unresolved. CDR1 is SGHNT, CDR2 YYREEE, per germline (reference sequence). With 3 bases removed from V and 2 bases from J, the gap between germline ends came to 9 bases. The length of the CDR3 is 13 residues. CDR3 loop: CASSSGPTYEQYV. Written as DNA, the CDR3 is TGTGCCAGCAGCTCGGGTCCGACCTACGAGCAGTACGTC.

This clonotype was seen many times. The gene calls are TRBV7-6 and TRBJ2-5; 8 nucleotides align to TRBD1. The germline gives CDR1 SGHVS, CDR2 FNYEAQ. The CDR3 length is 14 residues. Germline trimming cut 5 bases from V and 2 bases from J; bases unmatched to any gene: 4. CDR3 nucleotides: TGTGCCAGCAGCATCGGACAGGGACAAGAGACCCAGTACTTC. Amino acids: CASSIGQGQETQYF.

In its sample, this clonotype was seen many times. The CDR3 region has the DNA TGTGCCAGCAGCCGGAGAAGACAGGGCGGTCTAGCCAGGGTCATTCAGTACTTC. Its translation is CASSRRRQGGLARVIQYF. The chain is built from TRBV12-3 or TRBV12-4 and TRBJ2-4; TRBD1 matches 7 bases. The CDR3 length is 18 residues. With V trimmed by 6 bases and J by 9 bases, 23 bases remained unmatched.

This clonotype was seen at least ten times. The genes are TRBV5-6 and TRBJ2-3; 8 nucleotides agree with TRBD2. The CDR3 loop spans 17 amino acids. The V and J ends lost 1 base and 2 bases, in that order; junction bases with no gene match: 9. In germline, CDR1 is SGHDT, CDR2 YYEEEE. CDR3 protein: CASSLMPGGSLTDTQYF. In DNA form, the CDR3 reads TGTGCCAGCAGCTTGATGCCGGGGGGGAGCCTCACAGATACGCAGTATTTT.

This clonotype was seen only a few times. V usage is TRBV7-2 and J usage is TRBJ2-2, with a tentative D call TRBD2 (6 bases). This CDR3 comprises 15 residues. Germline values: CDR1 SGHTA, CDR2 FQGNSA. V was clipped by 5 bases and J by 4 bases, with 14 bases between them. The CDR3 sequence is CASSRSTSLTGELFF. CDR3 DNA: TGTGCCAGCAGCCGATCCACTAGCCTCACCGGGGAGCTGTTTTTT.

This clonotype was observed many times. The rearrangement joins TRBV11-1 to TRBJ2-2, with D possibly matching TRBD1 (6 bases). CDR3 length: 15 amino acids. CDR1 is SGHAT, CDR2 FQDESV, per germline (reference sequence). V was pared by 3 bases and J by 5 bases, with 13 bases between. The CDR3 DNA follows: TGTGCCAGCAGCTTCGGACAGTTTGGAACCGGGGAGCTGTTTTTT. Its translation is CASSFGQFGTGELFF.

In regard to this clonotype: This could be a read error, since a much larger clone is one nucleotide away. The CDR3 DNA reads as TGCGCCAGCAGCTGGGCAGGAGTTGTGGCCGGGGAGCTGTTTTTT. This encodes CASSWAGVVAGELFF. The chain is built from TRBV5-1 and TRBJ2-2; D remains unclear. The germline CDR1 and CDR2 sequences are SGHRS and YFSETQ. This CDR3 is built from 15 residues. Trimming took 3 bases from V and 6 from J, leaving 15 bases between them.

This clonotype has only a few counts. The chain uses TRBV20-1 and TRBJ1-6, with D unresolved. Germline CDR1 and CDR2: DFQATT and SNEGSKA (reference sequence). Trimming stripped 0 bases from V and 0 bases from J, with 12 bases between. This CDR3 is 17 amino acids long. DNA of the CDR3: TGCAGTGCTAGAGATCCCGCCCGGGGCTCCTATAATTCACCCCTCCACTTT. This sequence encodes CSARDPARGSYNSPLHF.

This clonotype occurred many times. The rearrangement links TRBV7-9 to TRBJ2-1; 7 bases are shared with TRBD2. V gave up 5 bases and J gave up 0 bases; unmatched junction bases: 4. CDR3 size: 15 residues. Germline V gene sequence: CDR1 SEHNR, CDR2 FQNEAQ (reference sequence). The CDR3 here is CASSASGGSYNEQFF. The DNA of the CDR3 is TGTGCCAGCAGCGCCTCGGGAGGCTCCTACAATGAGCAGTTCTTC.

This chain links TRBV28 with TRBJ1-2; 7 nucleotides match TRBD1. Losses at the gene ends were 6 bases for V and 8 bases for J; bases not matched to a gene: 9. Germline loops: CDR1 MDHEN, CDR2 SYDVKM. This CDR3 contains 13 residues. CDR3 region: CASRFGTARGYTF. CDR3 bases: TGTGCCAGCAGATTTGGGACAGCTCGGGGCTACACCTTC.

About this clonotype itself: A read error may be the cause here, since a much bigger clone is one base away. The chain has TRBV5-1 and TRBJ2-5; weak D call: TRBD1 (6 bases). V lost 0 bases to trimming and J lost 5 bases, with 11 bases between them. The CDR3 consists of 14 residues. Germline CDR1 is SGHRS and CDR2 is YFSETQ. CDR3 loop: CASSLAPQGETQYF. For the CDR3, the DNA is TGCGCCAGCAGCTTGGCTCCTCAGGGGGAGACCCAGTACTTC.

This clonotype came up many times. V usage is TRBV14 and J usage is TRBJ2-3, with no clear D. CDR3 size: 12 residues. The germline V gene has CDR1 SGHDN and CDR2 FVKESK. Trimming stripped 4 bases from V and 10 bases from J, with 12 bases between. CDR3: CASSPSGLAQYF. CDR3 coding DNA: TGTGCCAGCAGCCCTTCGGGTTTAGCGCAGTATTTT.

Many counts were recorded for this clonotype. J is TRBJ2-1 and V is TRBV29-1; 11 bases line up with TRBD2. The CDR3 sequence is 14 residues long. Germline values: CDR1 SQVTM, CDR2 ANQGSEA. V lost 6 bases to trimming and J lost 4 bases; unmatched junction nucleotides: 5. CDR3 loop: CSVDASGGYNEQFF. The CDR3 DNA sequence: TGCAGCGTGGACGCTAGCGGGGGGTACAATGAGCAGTTCTTC.

This clonotype was observed at least ten times. This chain links TRBV11-3 with TRBJ2-5, with no clear D. CDR3 size: 13 residues. The V and J ends lost 3 bases and 5 bases respectively, with 10 bases between them. Germline values: CDR1 SGHNT, CDR2 YENEEA. CDR3 sequence (DNA): TGTGCCAGCAGCTTGGTTAACGGTGAGACCCAGTACTTC. This gives the protein CASSLVNGETQYF.

This clonotype occurred a few times. The chain joins TRBV20-1 to TRBJ2-7; 7 nucleotides agree with TRBD2. This CDR3 is 12 amino acids long. The germline V gene has CDR1 DFQATT and CDR2 SNEGSKA (reference sequence). The trim removed 2 bases at V and 4 bases at J, leaving 2 bases unmatched. CDR3 region: CSARYGRYEQYF. CDR3 nucleotides: TGCAGTGCTAGATACGGGAGGTACGAGCAGTACTTC.

This clonotype was seen more than once but under ten times. This chain connects TRBV7-6 to TRBJ2-7; 9 bases agree with TRBD1. The CDR3 loop spans 14 amino acids. The ends lost 5 bases at V and 4 bases at J; junction bases unmatched: 6. CDR1 and CDR2 from the germline V gene are SGHVS and FNYEAQ. DNA for the CDR3: TGTGCCAGCAGCCAAACAGGGGGCCCATACGAGCAGTACTTC. It is translated as CASSQTGGPYEQYF.

V and J are TRBV4-3 and TRBJ2-5; possibly TRBD2 for D (6 bases). The V end lost 0 bases, the J end lost 1 base, and 15 bases lay between the germline ends. The germline gives CDR1 LGHNA, CDR2 YSLEER. The CDR3 has 17 amino acids. The CDR3 loop is CASSQDGGVGGQETQYF. In nucleotides, the CDR3 is TGCGCCAGCAGCCAAGATGGCGGGGTGGGGGGCCAAGAGACCCAGTACTTC.

This clonotype was found many times. The V gene is TRBV14, the J gene TRBJ1-5; D remains ambiguous. V dropped 1 base and J dropped 6 bases, with 7 bases sitting between them. Per the germline V gene, CDR1 is SGHDN and CDR2 is FVKESK. The CDR3 spans 13 residues. The CDR3 DNA sequence: TGTGCCAGCAGCCAAGCATCTCCTCAGCCCCAGCATTTT. Amino acid sequence: CASSQASPQPQHF.

This clonotype was picked up many times. The chain joins TRBV4-1 to TRBJ2-4; 8 bases agree with TRBD1. Germline V CDR1 and CDR2: MGHRA, YSYEKL. CDR3 length: 13 amino acids. The V and J ends lost 4 bases and 8 bases, in that order; junction bases with no gene match: 4. The CDR3 nucleotides are TGCGCCAGCAGCCCCCTGGACAGGGACATTCAGTACTTC. Its protein product is CASSPLDRDIQYF.

This clonotype came up many times. The chain couples TRBV7-9 to TRBJ2-3; 8 bases agree with TRBD2. V was clipped by 4 bases and J by 2 bases; unmatched bases: 5. This CDR3 spans 15 amino acids. Germline V gene lookup returns CDR1 SEHNR and CDR2 FQNEAQ (reference sequence). In DNA form, the CDR3 reads TGTGCCAGCAGCTCACCAGCGGGGGACACAGATACGCAGTATTTT. Its protein is CASSSPAGDTDTQYF.

The CDR3 sequence: CATSASPGPTDTQYF. CDR3 nucleotides: TGTGCCACCAGTGCCTCGCCAGGCCCCACAGATACGCAGTATTTT. The V gene is TRBV24-1, the J gene TRBJ2-3; D unresolved. The CDR3 extends over 15 amino acids. V was cut by 5 bases and J by 2 bases, with 13 bases left in between. The germline V gene has CDR1 KGHDR and CDR2 SFDVKD.

The rearrangement joins TRBV12-3 or TRBV12-4 to TRBJ2-3; 7 bases map to TRBD2. This CDR3 spans 15 amino acids. Trimming removed 7 bases from V and 0 bases from J; junction bases left unmatched: 7. CDR3 region: CASNQREGSTDTQYF. The CDR3 nucleotides read TGTGCCAGCAACCAGAGGGAGGGGAGCACAGATACGCAGTATTTT.